The entry that follows covers one T cell receptor (beta chain) sequence. Its target is unknown. The sample is drawn from a study of Ad26.COV2.S vaccination and SARS-CoV-2 variants. As for the study in general: Enrolled in COV1001, the donor was in the Ad26.COV2.S trial arm, which received the vaccine.

Findings and caveats of the study: Recipients of vaccine and of placebo showed similar breadth of their non-spike TCR repertoires.

TCRdb's copy holds only in-frame clones and misses some; the assay was immunoSEQ multiplex PCR. This sample carries about 350,000 clones, about 89% of them seen once, and the ten largest clones take around 5.3%. Trimming pared 1 base from V and 0 bases from J, leaving 11 bases between. This CDR3 region has 16 residues. Germline V gene lookup returns CDR1 SGHTS and CDR2 YDEGEE. Regarding treatment: around 19 received Ad26.COV2.S at low or high dose, single or two shots; roughly five received placebo; per-sample allocation not given. Sample collection was performed on day 63 after the first vaccine or placebo injection.

This chain joins TRBV5-8 and TRBJ2-1; D is ambiguous. The source material was peripheral blood, sampled in a trial of Ad26.COV2.S vaccine versus placebo. The TCR sequence derives from a person between 18 and 65 years old who received the Ad26.COV2.S COVID-19 vaccine or a placebo. CDR3 in DNA: TGTGCCAGCAGCTTGCCCGACCAGAGCTCCTACAATGAGCAGTTCTTC. It translates to CASSLPDQSSYNEQFF.